These 18 T cell receptor beta chains share one sample of origin, sequenced in a study of cytomegalovirus exposure and HLA in healthy donors. Primers included in the PCR were 60 Vbeta and 13 Jbeta primers. Assay used: immunoSEQ multiplex PCR; TCRdb lists only in-frame clones, some missing. The sample lists about 93,000 clones, around 80% occurring once. The sequenced sample consisted of PBMCs. These receptors were collected from a man aged 25-45 years in good health and CMV-seronegative.

This rearrangement joins TRBV6-1 to TRBJ1-1; no clear D. The length of the CDR3 is 14 residues. The V gene's germline CDR1 is MNHNS and CDR2 SASEGT. The V and J ends lost 5 bases and 0 bases respectively, with 10 bases between them. The CDR3 bases are TGTGCCAGCAGTCGTCTGGGCTTGAACACTGAAGCTTTCTTT. It specifies CASSRLGLNTEAFF.

The chain links TRBV7-9 to TRBJ2-7, with TRBD2 as a possible D gene (7 bases). Germline-derived CDR1 and CDR2 are SEHNR and FQNEAQ (reference sequence). The V end was cut by 2 bases, the J end by 3 bases, with 14 bases between. This CDR3 spans 15 amino acids. CDR3 loop: CASSLPGGGVYEQYF. CDR3 DNA: TGTGCCAGCAGCTTACCCGGCGGGGGCGTCTACGAGCAGTACTTC.

As DNA, the CDR3 is TGTGCCAGCAGCGTAGTGAATTTCGTCGGGGACAGGTTTGCTGGCTACACCTTC. Its protein is CASSVVNFVGDRFAGYTF. This chain links TRBV9 with TRBJ1-2; 8 nucleotides line up with TRBD1. Trimming took 0 bases from V and 7 from J; bases not matched to a gene: 17. Germline CDR1 and CDR2: SGDLS and YYNGEE. There are 18 residues in the CDR3.

The chain couples TRBV18 to TRBJ1-4; possible D gene TRBD1, 5 bases. Trimming cost V 0 bases and J 7 bases, with 18 bases left between them. The length of the CDR3 is 17 residues. Germline CDR1 is KGHSH and CDR2 is LQKENI. CDR3 amino acids: CASSPPVSGGKSEKLFF. The CDR3 DNA reads as TGTGCCAGCTCACCACCCGTCTCTGGGGGGAAAAGTGAAAAACTGTTTTTT.

J is TRBJ1-5 and V is TRBV15, with TRBD1 matching 10 bases. Trimming at V came to 5 bases and at J to 2 bases, leaving 9 bases not matched to a gene. Germline values: CDR1 LNHNV, CDR2 YYDKDF (reference sequence). CDR3 length: 17 residues. Here the CDR3 DNA reads TGTGCCACCAGCGCGGGACAGGGGAGGATTGGCAATCAGCCCCAGCATTTT. Translation: CATSAGQGRIGNQPQHF.

The genes are TRBV7-6 and TRBJ2-7, with D perhaps matching TRBD1 (6 bases). The CDR3 covers 12 residues. V was clipped by 3 bases and J by 5 bases, with 8 bases between them. CDR1 SGHVS and CDR2 FNYEAQ come from the germline V gene. In nucleotides, the CDR3 is TGTGCCAGCAGCTTTGACAGGAACGAGCAGTACTTC. Its translation is CASSFDRNEQYF.

V and J are TRBV7-3 and TRBJ1-2, with D unresolved. Germline loops: CDR1 SGHTA, CDR2 FQGTGA. With 1 base removed from V and 3 bases from J, the gap between germline ends came to 12 bases. CDR3 size: 15 residues. CDR3: CASSLSGTEDYGYTF. In DNA, the CDR3 is TGTGCCAGCAGCTTAAGCGGCACCGAAGACTATGGCTACACCTTC.

The sample holds a few counts of this clone. The chain joins TRBV4-1 to TRBJ1-1; D is unclear. The CDR3 length is 13 residues. Per the germline V gene, CDR1 is MGHRA and CDR2 is YSYEKL. Trimming cost V 3 bases and J 6 bases, with 11 bases left between them. CDR3 amino acids: CASSHTSLAEAFF. In nucleotides, the CDR3 is TGCGCCAGCAGCCATACATCCCTCGCTGAAGCTTTCTTT.

The chain employs TRBV2 and TRBJ2-1; D uncertain. Trimming left V 8 bases short and J 2 bases short, with 16 bases between. Germline V CDR1 and CDR2: SNHLY, FYNNEI. This CDR3 has 15 amino acids. CDR3 sequence: CASGGTSEAYNEQFF. CDR3 bases: TGTGCCAGCGGTGGAACCTCAGAGGCCTACAATGAGCAGTTCTTC.

The chain couples TRBV5-4 to TRBJ2-7, with D perhaps matching TRBD1 (5 bases). V was shortened by 3 bases and J by 4 bases, with 5 bases between the two germline ends. CDR3 length: 11 residues. The germline V gene encodes CDR1 SGHNT and CDR2 YYREEE (reference sequence). This chain's CDR3 is CASSSGYEQYV. CDR3 DNA: TGTGCCAGCAGCTCAGGGTACGAGCAGTACGTC.

The rearrangement uses TRBV7-9 and TRBJ1-2; perhaps TRBD1 as D (6 bases). The V end lost 1 base, the J end lost 8 bases, and 23 bases lay between the germline ends. The CDR3 loop spans 17 amino acids. Looked up from germline, CDR1 is SEHNR and CDR2 is FQNEAQ (reference sequence). The CDR3 protein is CASSLVHGGASSWGYTF. Written as DNA, the CDR3 is TGTGCCAGCAGCTTAGTTCATGGGGGGGCCTCGAGTTGGGGCTACACCTTC.

The CDR3 sequence is CASSPRDRGVEAFF. The CDR3 nucleotides read TGTGCCAGCAGCCCGAGGGACAGGGGAGTTGAAGCTTTCTTT. The chain couples TRBV5-4 to TRBJ1-1; 10 bases fit TRBD1. CDR3 length: 14 amino acids. CDR1 SGHNT and CDR2 YYREEE come from the germline V gene (reference sequence). With 4 bases clipped from V and 7 bases from J, the junction kept 7 bases outside the gene matches.

The gene calls are TRBV6-6 and TRBJ1-3; tentatively, D is TRBD1 (5 bases). The CDR3 is 16 residues long. The germline gives CDR1 MNHNY, CDR2 SVGAGI (reference sequence). V was trimmed by 2 bases and J by 0 bases, leaving 11 bases between them. The CDR3 region has the DNA TGTGCCAGCAGTTACCATGGGGCAGGCTCTGGAAACACCATATATTTT. This translates into CASSYHGAGSGNTIYF.

This chain uses TRBV2 with TRBJ1-1; 8 nucleotides line up with TRBD1. Germline lookup yields CDR1 SNHLY and CDR2 FYNNEI. Trimming took 7 bases from V and 7 from J; bases not matched to a gene: 8. The CDR3 length is 13 residues. For the CDR3, the DNA is TGTGCCAGCATCCCTTCCGGGACAGGTGAAGCTTTCTTT. This encodes CASIPSGTGEAFF.

The chain joins TRBV4-2 to TRBJ1-6; D is possibly TRBD1 (6 bases). The CDR3 has 16 amino acids. The V gene's germline CDR1 is LGHNA and CDR2 YNFKEQ. The V and J ends lost 4 bases and 3 bases respectively, with 13 bases between them. CDR3 DNA: TGTGCCAGCAGCCTCCAGACAGGAGACTATAATTCACCCCTCCACTTT. Translating it yields CASSLQTGDYNSPLHF.

The rearrangement uses TRBV4-3 and TRBJ2-2, with 8 nucleotides matching TRBD2. The CDR3 is made up of 17 amino acids. With V trimmed by 0 bases and J by 1 base, 4 bases remained unmatched. Germline V gene sequence: CDR1 LGHNA, CDR2 YSLEER. The CDR3 bases are TGCGCCAGCAGCCAAGATAGCGGGGCTCGGAACACCGGGGAGCTGTTTTTT. As protein: CASSQDSGARNTGELFF.

The chain uses TRBV5-1 and TRBJ1-4, with 10 bases aligning to TRBD1. The CDR3 has 15 amino acids. The germline V gene has CDR1 SGHRS and CDR2 YFSETQ. Trimming cost V 1 base and J 10 bases; bases outside gene matches: 7. The CDR3 DNA sequence: TGCGCCAGCAGCTTGTCTGGGACAGGGGAGGGAAAACTGTTTTTT. Amino acid sequence: CASSLSGTGEGKLFF.

The chain carries TRBV5-1 and TRBJ1-2; TRBD1 matches at 8 bases. The CDR3 contains 16 residues. Trimming at V came to 5 bases and at J to 7 bases, leaving 16 bases not matched to a gene. The V gene's germline CDR1 is SGHRS and CDR2 YFSETQ. This CDR3 is CASRGQAQPFTGGYTF. In DNA, the CDR3 is TGCGCCAGCAGGGGACAGGCTCAACCTTTTACGGGTGGCTACACCTTC.